This is a list of T cell receptor beta chains from one sample in a study of T cell responses to AZD1222 COVID-19 vaccine. The assay was immunoSEQ multiplex PCR, and TCRdb's table has in-frame clones only and misses some. The repertoire holds 120,000 or so clones, with about 89% as singletons. The material sequenced was peripheral blood, taken 28 days after the second AZD1222 dose. The source of these receptors is an adult who received the AZD1222 COVID-19 vaccine. The CDR3 runs from the conserved cysteine through the conserved F or W. D genes are given only for firm matches.

D gene	V gene	J gene	CDR3 length	CDR3 DNA	CDR3 protein
TRBD2	TRBV7-2	TRBJ2-7	15	TGTGCCAGCAGCTTGTCAGCGGGGGGGTCCTACGAGCAGTACTTC	CASSLSAGGSYEQYF
TRBD2	TRBV15	TRBJ2-7	17	TGTGCCACCAGCAGAGTCGTTGTGGCGGGAGAAACGTACGAGCAGTACTTC	CATSRVVVAGETYEQYF
TRBD2	TRBV7-8	TRBJ2-2	18	TGTGCCAGCAGCACCTATCTAGCGGGAGTAATGAACACCGGGGAGCTGTTTTTT	CASSTYLAGVMNTGELFF
TRBD1	TRBV6-5	TRBJ2-5	16	TGTGCCAGCAGTTATCACGAGACAGGGAGCTCGGAGACCCAGTACTTC	CASSYHETGSSETQYF
-	TRBV5-1	TRBJ2-1	17	TGCGCCAGCAGCTTGGTCTCCCGGACGAGCTCCTACAATGAGCAGTTCTTC	CASSLVSRTSSYNEQFF
TRBD2	TRBV7-7	TRBJ2-2	16	TGTGCTAGCAGCTTAGTTAGCGGGAGAGATACCGGGGAGCTGTTTTTT	CASSLVSGRDTGELFF
TRBD1	TRBV27	TRBJ1-2	16	TGTGCCAGCAGTTACTCGGACAGGGGGGTCAACTATGGCTACACCTTC	CASSYSDRGVNYGYTF
TRBD1	TRBV11-2	TRBJ2-1	14	TGTGCCAGCAGCTCGGGACAGTACTACAATGAGCAGTTCTTC	CASSSGQYYNEQFF
-	TRBV11-2	TRBJ2-1	14	TGTGCCAGCAGCCGGAAGAGCTCCTACAATGAGCAGTTCTTC	CASSRKSSYNEQFF
-	TRBV5-4	TRBJ1-5	17	TGTGCCAGCAGCTTGGCCGGGTCCGGAGTGGGAGATCAGCCCCAGCATTTT	CASSLAGSGVGDQPQHF
-	TRBV15	TRBJ1-3	15	TGTGCCACCAGCAGAGCTCAGACAACTGGAAACACCATATATTTT	CATSRAQTTGNTIYF
TRBD1	TRBV7-3	TRBJ2-1	16	TGTGCCAGCAGCGTTAGGCCGGGACAGGGGTACAATGAGCAGTTCTTC	CASSVRPGQGYNEQFF
-	TRBV7-2	TRBJ1-3	12	TGTGCCAGCAGCCAAGGCCGAAACACCATATATTTT	CASSQGRNTIYF
TRBD1	TRBV27	TRBJ1-5	16	TGTGCCAGCGCAAACAGGGGAGGGTATGGCAATCAGCCCCAGCATTTT	CASANRGGYGNQPQHF
-	TRBV19	TRBJ2-7	13	TGTGCCAGTAGGGCGGGGAGCTCCTACGAGCAGTACTTC	CASRAGSSYEQYF
-	TRBV12-5	TRBJ1-5	16	TGTGCTAGTTCTCCCCTCCTAGGAGGGAGCAATCAGCCCCAGCATTTT	CASSPLLGGSNQPQHF
TRBD2	TRBV18	TRBJ2-7	15	TGTGCCAGCTCACCGCTAGCGGCGAACGCCTACGAGCAGTACTTC	CASSPLAANAYEQYF
-	TRBV5-8	TRBJ2-1	13	TGTGCCAGCAGCTTCGAACCCTACAATGAGCAGTTCTTC	CASSFEPYNEQFF
-	TRBV30	TRBJ1-5	14	TGTGCCTGGAGTGTACTGACAGTCGATCAGCCCCAGCATTTT	CAWSVLTVDQPQHF
-	TRBV5-1	TRBJ2-1	16	TGCGCCAGCAGCTTGGCCGTAGGGGAGGCCTACAATGAGCAGTTCTTC	CASSLAVGEAYNEQFF
-	TRBV19	TRBJ1-1	12	TGTGCCACTAATCCGGGTGGTACTGAAGCTTTCTTT	CATNPGGTEAFF
TRBD2	TRBV7-2	TRBJ2-1	18	TGTGCCAGCCTTGGAAAACTAGCGGGGGCGGGACGGAGGCCTGAGCAGTTCTTC	CASLGKLAGAGRRPEQFF
-	TRBV6-5	TRBJ1-6	15	TGTGCCAGCAGAAGAGACGGACTTGGGAATTCACCCCTCCACTTT	CASRRDGLGNSPLHF
-	TRBV28	TRBJ2-7	15	TGTGCCAGCAGTTTATGGGCAGGGGAGAGTTACGAGCAGTACTTC	CASSLWAGESYEQYF
-	TRBV7-2	TRBJ2-5	14	TGTGCCAGCAAGGAGGCTAACACTAAAGAGACCCAGTACTTC	CASKEANTKETQYF
-	TRBV6-5	TRBJ1-1	13	TGTGCCAGCAGTCTGGAGGTAAGGGGTCGAGCTTTCTTT	CASSLEVRGRAFF
-	TRBV29-1	TRBJ1-1	14	TGCAGCGTTGAAGGGGGACCGATAGGCACTGAAGCTTTCTTT	CSVEGGPIGTEAFF
-	TRBV27	TRBJ1-1	14	TGTGCCAGCAGTCCAAAAGGACGTCCGGCTGAAGCTTTCTTT	CASSPKGRPAEAFF
TRBD1	TRBV11-3	TRBJ2-3	15	TGTGCCAGCAGCTTCAGGGGGCTGGGCACAGATACGCAGTATTTT	CASSFRGLGTDTQYF
TRBD1	TRBV6-1	TRBJ1-1	16	TGTGCCAGCAGTGCGTATGCGGACAGGTCGACCACTGAAGCTTTCTTT	CASSAYADRSTTEAFF
TRBD2	TRBV28	TRBJ2-1	14	TGTGCCAGCAGTTTTGGGACTATCTACAATGAGCAGTTCTTC	CASSFGTIYNEQFF